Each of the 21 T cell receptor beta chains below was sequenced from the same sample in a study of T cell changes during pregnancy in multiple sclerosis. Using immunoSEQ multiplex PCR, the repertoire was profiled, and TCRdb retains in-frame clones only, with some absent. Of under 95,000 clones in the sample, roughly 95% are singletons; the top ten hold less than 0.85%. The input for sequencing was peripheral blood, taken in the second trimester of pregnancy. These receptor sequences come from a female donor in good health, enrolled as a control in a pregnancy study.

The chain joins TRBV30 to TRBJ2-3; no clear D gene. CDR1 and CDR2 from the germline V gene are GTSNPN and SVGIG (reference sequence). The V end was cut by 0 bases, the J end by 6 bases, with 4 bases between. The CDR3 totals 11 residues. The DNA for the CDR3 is TGTGCCTGGAGTGTACGGGATACGCAGTATTTT. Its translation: CAWSVRDTQYF.

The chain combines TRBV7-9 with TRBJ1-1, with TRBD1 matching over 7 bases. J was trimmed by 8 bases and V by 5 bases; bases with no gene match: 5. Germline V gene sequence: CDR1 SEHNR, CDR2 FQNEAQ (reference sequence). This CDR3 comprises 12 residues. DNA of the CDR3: TGTGCCAGCAGCCGTGGGACAGAAGAAGCTTTCTTT. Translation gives CASSRGTEEAFF.

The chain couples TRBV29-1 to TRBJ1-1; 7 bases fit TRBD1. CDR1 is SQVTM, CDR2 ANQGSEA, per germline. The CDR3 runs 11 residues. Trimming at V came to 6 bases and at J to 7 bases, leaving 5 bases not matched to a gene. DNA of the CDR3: TGCAGCGTAGGACAGGCGCTTGAAGCTTTCTTT. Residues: CSVGQALEAFF.

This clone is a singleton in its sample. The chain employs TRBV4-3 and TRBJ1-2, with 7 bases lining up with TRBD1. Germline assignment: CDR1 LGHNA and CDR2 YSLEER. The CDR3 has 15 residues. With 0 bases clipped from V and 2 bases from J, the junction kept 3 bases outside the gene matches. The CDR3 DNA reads TGCGCCAGCAGCCAAGAGGGGGACAGCAACTATGGCTACACCTTC. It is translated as CASSQEGDSNYGYTF.

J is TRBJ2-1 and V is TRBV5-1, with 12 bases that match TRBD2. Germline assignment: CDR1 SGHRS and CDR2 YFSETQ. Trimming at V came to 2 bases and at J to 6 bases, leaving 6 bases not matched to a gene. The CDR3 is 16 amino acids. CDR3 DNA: TGCGCCAGCAGCTTATCACTAGCGGGGGGAGGCAATGAGCAGTTCTTC. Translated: CASSLSLAGGGNEQFF.

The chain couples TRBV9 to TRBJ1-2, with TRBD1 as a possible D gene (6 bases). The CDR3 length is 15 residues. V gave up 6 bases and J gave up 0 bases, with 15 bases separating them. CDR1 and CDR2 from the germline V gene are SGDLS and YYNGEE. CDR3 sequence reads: CASTLLGASNYGYTF. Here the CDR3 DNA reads TGTGCCAGCACCTTGTTGGGGGCGTCTAACTATGGCTACACCTTC.

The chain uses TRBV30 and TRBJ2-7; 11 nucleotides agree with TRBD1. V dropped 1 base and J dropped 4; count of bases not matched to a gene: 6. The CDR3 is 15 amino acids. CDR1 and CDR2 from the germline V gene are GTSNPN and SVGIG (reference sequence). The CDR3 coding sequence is TGTGCCTGGAGTGACGAGGGACAGGGGGTTTACGAGCAGTACTTC. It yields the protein CAWSDEGQGVYEQYF.

The CDR3 DNA follows: TGTGCCAGCAGCTTATACTCAGGGGGCAAGATCAATGAGCAGTTCTTC. Translating gives CASSLYSGGKINEQFF. This chain joins TRBV7-3 and TRBJ2-1, with 8 bases that match TRBD1. This CDR3 is built from 16 residues. CDR1 is SGHTA, CDR2 FQGTGA, per germline. J was trimmed by 6 bases and V by 2 bases; bases with no gene match: 9.

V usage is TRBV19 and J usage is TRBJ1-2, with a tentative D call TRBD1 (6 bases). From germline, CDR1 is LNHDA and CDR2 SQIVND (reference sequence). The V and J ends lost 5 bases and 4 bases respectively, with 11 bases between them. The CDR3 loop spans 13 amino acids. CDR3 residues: CASSAGQTYGYTF. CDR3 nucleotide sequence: TGTGCCAGTAGTGCCGGACAGACCTATGGCTACACCTTC.

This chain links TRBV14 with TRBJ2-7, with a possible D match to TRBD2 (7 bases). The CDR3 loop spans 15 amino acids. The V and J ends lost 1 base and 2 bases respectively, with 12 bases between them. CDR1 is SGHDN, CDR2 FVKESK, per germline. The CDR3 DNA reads TGTGCCAGCAGCCAAGGAGGGGGGGCGACCTACGAGCAGTACTTC. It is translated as CASSQGGGATYEQYF.

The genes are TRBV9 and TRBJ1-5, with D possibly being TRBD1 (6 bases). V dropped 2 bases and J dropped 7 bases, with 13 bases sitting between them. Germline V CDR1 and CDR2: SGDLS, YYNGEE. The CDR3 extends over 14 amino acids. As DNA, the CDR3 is TGTGCCAGCAGCGTTACAGGGATAAGCCAGCCCCAGCATTTT. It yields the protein CASSVTGISQPQHF.

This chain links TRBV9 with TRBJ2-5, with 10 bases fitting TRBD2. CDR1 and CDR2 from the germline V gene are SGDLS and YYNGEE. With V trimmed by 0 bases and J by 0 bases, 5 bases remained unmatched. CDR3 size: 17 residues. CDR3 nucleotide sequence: TGTGCCAGCAGCGTAGCCCCTAGCGGGGGTGACCAAGAGACCCAGTACTTC. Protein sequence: CASSVAPSGGDQETQYF.

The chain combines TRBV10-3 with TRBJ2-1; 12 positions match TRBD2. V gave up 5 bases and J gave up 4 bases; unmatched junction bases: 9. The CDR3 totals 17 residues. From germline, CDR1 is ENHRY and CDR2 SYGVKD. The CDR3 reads CAISSYSSGGAYNEQFF. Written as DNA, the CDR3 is TGTGCCATCAGTTCCTACTCTAGCGGGGGGGCTTACAATGAGCAGTTCTTC.

CDR3 loop: CASSDSRASGELFF. CDR3 in DNA: TGTGCCAGCAGCGACAGCAGGGCGTCCGGGGAGCTGTTTTTT. The rearrangement uses TRBV9 and TRBJ2-2; possible D gene TRBD1, 5 bases. V lost 3 bases, J lost 6 bases, and 12 bases lay in between. The CDR3 is 14 residues long. Germline CDR1 is SGDLS and CDR2 is YYNGEE.

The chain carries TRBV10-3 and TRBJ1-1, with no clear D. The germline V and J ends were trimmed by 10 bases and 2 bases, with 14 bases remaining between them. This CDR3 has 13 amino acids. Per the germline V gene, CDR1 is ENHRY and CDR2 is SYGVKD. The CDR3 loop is CATEGGHNTEAFF. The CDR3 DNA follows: TGTGCCACCGAAGGAGGCCACAACACTGAAGCTTTCTTT.

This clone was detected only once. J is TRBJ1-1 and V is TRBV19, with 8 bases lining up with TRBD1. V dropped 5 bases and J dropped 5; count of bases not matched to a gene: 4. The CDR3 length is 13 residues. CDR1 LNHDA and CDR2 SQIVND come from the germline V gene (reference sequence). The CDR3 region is CASSFTGGTEAFF. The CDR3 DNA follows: TGTGCCAGTAGTTTTACAGGGGGAACTGAAGCTTTCTTT.

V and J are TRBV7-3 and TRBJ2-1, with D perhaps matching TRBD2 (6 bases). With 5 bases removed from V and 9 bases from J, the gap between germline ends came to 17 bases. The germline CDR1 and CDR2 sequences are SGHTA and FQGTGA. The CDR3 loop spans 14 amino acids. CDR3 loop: CASSPGGLRVEQFF. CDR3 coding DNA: TGTGCCAGCAGCCCCGGGGGTCTTAGGGTTGAGCAGTTCTTC.

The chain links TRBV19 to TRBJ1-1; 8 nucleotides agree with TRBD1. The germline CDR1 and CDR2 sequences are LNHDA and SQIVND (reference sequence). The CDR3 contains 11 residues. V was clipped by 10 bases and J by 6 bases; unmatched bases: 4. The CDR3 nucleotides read TGTGCCACCTCAGGGGGCTCTGAAGCTTTCTTT. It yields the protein CATSGGSEAFF.

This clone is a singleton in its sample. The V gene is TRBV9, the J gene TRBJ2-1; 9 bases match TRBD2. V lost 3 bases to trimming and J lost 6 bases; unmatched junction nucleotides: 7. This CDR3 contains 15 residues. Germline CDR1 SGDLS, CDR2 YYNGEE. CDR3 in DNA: TGTGCCAGCAGCGCCTCAAGCGGGGGGTCCAATGAGCAGTTCTTC. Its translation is CASSASSGGSNEQFF. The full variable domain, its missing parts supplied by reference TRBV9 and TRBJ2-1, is DSGVTQTPKHLITATGQRVTLRCSPRSGDLSVYWYQQSLDQGLQFLIQYYNGEERAKGNILERFSAQQFPDLHSELNLSSLELGDSALYFCASSASSGGSNEQFFGPGTRLTVL.

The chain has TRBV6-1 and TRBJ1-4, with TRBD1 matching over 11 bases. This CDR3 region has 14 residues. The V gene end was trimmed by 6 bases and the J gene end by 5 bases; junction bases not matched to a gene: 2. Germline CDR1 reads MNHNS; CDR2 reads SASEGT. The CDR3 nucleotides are TGTGCCAGCAGGGACAGGGGGCTAAATGAAAAACTGTTTTTT. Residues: CASRDRGLNEKLFF.

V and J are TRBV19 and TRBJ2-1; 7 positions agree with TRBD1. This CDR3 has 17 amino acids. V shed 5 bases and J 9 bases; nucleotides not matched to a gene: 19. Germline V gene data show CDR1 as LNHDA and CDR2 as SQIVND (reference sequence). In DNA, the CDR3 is TGTGCCAGTAGTGGTGGGACAGCATCACTTTTAATTAGTGAGCAGTTCTTC. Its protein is CASSGGTASLLISEQFF.